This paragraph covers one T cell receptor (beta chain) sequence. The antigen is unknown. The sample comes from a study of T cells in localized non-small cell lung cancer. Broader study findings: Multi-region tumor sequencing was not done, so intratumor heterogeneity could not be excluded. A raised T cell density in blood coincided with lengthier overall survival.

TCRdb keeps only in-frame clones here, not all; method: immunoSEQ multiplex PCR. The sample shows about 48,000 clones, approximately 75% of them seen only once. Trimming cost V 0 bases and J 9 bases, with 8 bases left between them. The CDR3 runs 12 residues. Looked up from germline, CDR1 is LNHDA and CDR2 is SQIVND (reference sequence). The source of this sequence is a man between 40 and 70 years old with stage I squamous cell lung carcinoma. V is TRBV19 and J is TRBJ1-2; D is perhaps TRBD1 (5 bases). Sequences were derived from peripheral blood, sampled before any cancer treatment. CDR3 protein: CASSIEEGSYTF. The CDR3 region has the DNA TGTGCCAGTAGTATAGAAGAGGGGAGCTACACCTTC.